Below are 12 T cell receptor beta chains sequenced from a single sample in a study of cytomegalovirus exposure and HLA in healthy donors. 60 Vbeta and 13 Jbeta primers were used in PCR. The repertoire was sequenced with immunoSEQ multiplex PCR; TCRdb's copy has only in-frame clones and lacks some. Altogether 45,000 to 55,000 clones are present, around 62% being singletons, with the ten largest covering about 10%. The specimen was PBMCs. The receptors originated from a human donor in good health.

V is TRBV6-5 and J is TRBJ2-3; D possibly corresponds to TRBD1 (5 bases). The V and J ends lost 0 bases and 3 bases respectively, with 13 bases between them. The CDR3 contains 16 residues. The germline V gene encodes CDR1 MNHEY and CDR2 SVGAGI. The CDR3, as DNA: TGTGCCAGCAGTTACTCGCAAACAGGATCTACAGATACGCAGTATTTT. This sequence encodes CASSYSQTGSTDTQYF.

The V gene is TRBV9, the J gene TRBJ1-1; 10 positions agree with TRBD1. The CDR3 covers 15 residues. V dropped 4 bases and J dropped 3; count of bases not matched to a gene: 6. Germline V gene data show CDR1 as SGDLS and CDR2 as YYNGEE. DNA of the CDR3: TGTGCCAGCAGCCCGGGGGACAGGGGAGACACTGAAGCTTTCTTT. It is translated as CASSPGDRGDTEAFF.

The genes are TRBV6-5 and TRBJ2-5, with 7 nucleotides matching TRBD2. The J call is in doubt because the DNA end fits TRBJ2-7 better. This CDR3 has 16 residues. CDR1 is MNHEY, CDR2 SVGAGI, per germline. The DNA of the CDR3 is TGTGCCAGCAGTTACTCGTTTACGGGGGGCTCCTACGAGCAGTACTTC. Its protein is CASSYSFTGGSYEQYF.

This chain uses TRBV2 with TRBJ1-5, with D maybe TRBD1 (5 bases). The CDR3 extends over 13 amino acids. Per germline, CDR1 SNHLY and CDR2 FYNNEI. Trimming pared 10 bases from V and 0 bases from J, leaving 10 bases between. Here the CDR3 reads CATRDYSNQPQHF. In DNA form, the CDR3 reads TGTGCCACCCGGGACTATAGCAATCAGCCCCAGCATTTT.

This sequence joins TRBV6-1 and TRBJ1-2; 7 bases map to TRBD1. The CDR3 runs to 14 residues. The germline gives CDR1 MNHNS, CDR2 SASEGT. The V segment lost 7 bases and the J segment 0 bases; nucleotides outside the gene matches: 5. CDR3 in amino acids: CASNQGGANYGYTF. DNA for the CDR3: TGTGCCAGCAATCAGGGGGGAGCTAACTATGGCTACACCTTC.

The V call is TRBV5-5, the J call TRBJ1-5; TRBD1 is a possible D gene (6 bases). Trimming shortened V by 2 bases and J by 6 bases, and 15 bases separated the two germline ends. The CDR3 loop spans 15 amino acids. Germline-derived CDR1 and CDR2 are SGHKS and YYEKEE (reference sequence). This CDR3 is CASSFRGVRGQPQHF. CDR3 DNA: TGTGCCAGCAGCTTTCGGGGGGTCAGGGGTCAGCCCCAGCATTTT.

Here the CDR3 DNA reads TGTGCCAGCAGCCCGACAGGGGGCTTAAACATTCAGTACTTC. Its translation: CASSPTGGLNIQYF. The V call is TRBV14, the J call TRBJ2-4; TRBD1 agrees at 10 bases. Germline V gene lookup returns CDR1 SGHDN and CDR2 FVKESK. The CDR3 is 14 residues long. J gave up 6 bases and V 4 bases, and 3 bases lay outside the gene matches.

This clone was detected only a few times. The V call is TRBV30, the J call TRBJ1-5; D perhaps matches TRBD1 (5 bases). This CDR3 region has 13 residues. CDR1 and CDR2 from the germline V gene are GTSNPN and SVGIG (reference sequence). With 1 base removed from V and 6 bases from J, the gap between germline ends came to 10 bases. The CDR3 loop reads CAWSEGEGQPQHF. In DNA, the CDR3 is TGTGCCTGGAGTGAAGGGGAGGGTCAGCCCCAGCATTTT.

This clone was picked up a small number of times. The CDR3 is CASSLGENYEQYF. In DNA, the CDR3 is TGCGCCAGCAGCTTGGGGGAGAATTACGAGCAGTACTTC. The chain links TRBV5-1 to TRBJ2-7, with D perhaps matching TRBD2 (5 bases). This CDR3 is built from 13 residues. V was cut by 0 bases and J by 4 bases, with 8 bases left in between. The germline V gene encodes CDR1 SGHRS and CDR2 YFSETQ.

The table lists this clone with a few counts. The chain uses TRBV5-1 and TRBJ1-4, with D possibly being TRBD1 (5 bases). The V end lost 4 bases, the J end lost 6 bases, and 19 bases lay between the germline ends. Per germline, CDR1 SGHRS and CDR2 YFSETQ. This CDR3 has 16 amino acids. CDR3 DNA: TGCGCCAGCAGCCTGGGACGTAGCCTCTCAGATGAAAAACTGTTTTTT. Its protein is CASSLGRSLSDEKLFF. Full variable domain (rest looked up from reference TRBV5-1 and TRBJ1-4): KAGVTQTPRYLIKTRGQQVTLSCSPISGHRSVSWYQQTPGQGLQFLFEYFSETQRNKGNFPGRFSGRQFSNSRSEMNVSTLELGDSALYLCASSLGRSLSDEKLFFGSGTQLSVL.

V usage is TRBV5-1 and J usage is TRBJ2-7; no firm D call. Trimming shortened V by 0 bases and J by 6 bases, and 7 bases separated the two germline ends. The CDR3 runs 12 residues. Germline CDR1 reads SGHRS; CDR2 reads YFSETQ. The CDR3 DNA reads TGCGCCAGCAGCTTGGCCACCGGCGAGCAGTACTTC. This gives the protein CASSLATGEQYF.

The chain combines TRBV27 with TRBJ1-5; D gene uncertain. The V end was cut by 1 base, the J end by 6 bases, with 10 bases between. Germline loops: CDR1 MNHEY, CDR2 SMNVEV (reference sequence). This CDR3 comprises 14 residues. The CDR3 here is CASSLFGVGQPQHF. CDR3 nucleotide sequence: TGTGCCAGCAGTTTATTCGGGGTAGGTCAGCCCCAGCATTTT.